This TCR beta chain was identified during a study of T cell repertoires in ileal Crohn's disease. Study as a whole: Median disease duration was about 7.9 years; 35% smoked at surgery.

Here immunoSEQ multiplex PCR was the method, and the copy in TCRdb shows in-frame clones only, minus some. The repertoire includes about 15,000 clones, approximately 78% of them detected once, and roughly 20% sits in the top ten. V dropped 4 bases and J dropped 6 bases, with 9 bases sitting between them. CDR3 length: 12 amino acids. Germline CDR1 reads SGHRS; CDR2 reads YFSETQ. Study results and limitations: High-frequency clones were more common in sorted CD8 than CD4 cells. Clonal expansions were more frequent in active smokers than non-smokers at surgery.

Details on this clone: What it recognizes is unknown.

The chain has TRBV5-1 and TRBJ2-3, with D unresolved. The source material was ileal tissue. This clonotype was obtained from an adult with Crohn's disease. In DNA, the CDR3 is TGCGCCAGCAGCCCGGCCGGGGATACGCAGTATTTT. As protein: CASSPAGDTQYF.